The 22 T cell receptor beta chains given below trace back to one sample, sequenced in a study of cytomegalovirus exposure and HLA in healthy donors. The PCR contained 60 Vbeta and 13 Jbeta primers. Assay used: immunoSEQ multiplex PCR; TCRdb lists only in-frame clones, some missing. The sample has over 150,000 clones, around 88% seen once. Material: PBMCs. The receptor set was obtained from a woman aged 25 to 39 in good health and CMV-seronegative.

In this sample, this clone turned up a few times. J is TRBJ1-5 and V is TRBV5-1; 7 bases align to TRBD1. V dropped 4 bases and J dropped 4; count of bases not matched to a gene: 8. Germline CDR1 SGHRS, CDR2 YFSETQ. CDR3 length equals 15 residues. CDR3: CASSQGGSPNQPQHF. The CDR3 bases are TGCGCCAGCAGCCAAGGGGGCTCACCAAATCAGCCCCAGCATTTT.

Note on this clone: This sample also contains other DNA sequences that code for the same CDR3. This chain uses TRBV7-2 with TRBJ2-3, with a weak D call TRBD2 (7 bases). Deletions cut 1 base from V and 4 bases from J, with 9 bases between. CDR1 is SGHTA and CDR2 is FQGNSA in the germline V gene. The CDR3 is 14 residues long. DNA of the CDR3: TGTGCCAGCAGCTTAGGAGGGGGGGCAGATACGCAGTATTTT. It yields the protein CASSLGGGADTQYF.

V gene TRBV30 combines with J gene TRBJ2-3; D possibly corresponds to TRBD1 (6 bases). The ends were cut back, 3 bases at V and 2 bases at J, with 12 bases in the middle. CDR1 and CDR2 (germline): GTSNPN, SVGIG (reference sequence). The CDR3 is made up of 14 amino acids. The CDR3 sequence is CAWRRTDATDTQYF. The CDR3 nucleotides read TGTGCCTGGAGACGGACAGATGCCACAGATACGCAGTATTTT.

The J gene is TRBJ2-4, the V gene TRBV7-9; 9 nucleotides align to TRBD2. The J segment lost 8 bases and the V segment lost 1 base, leaving 3 bases of the junction unmatched. The CDR3 runs to 14 residues. Germline-derived CDR1 and CDR2 are SEHNR and FQNEAQ (reference sequence). In DNA, the CDR3 is TGTGCCAGCAGCTTAGGTCCTAGCGGGGACATTCAGTACTTC. As protein: CASSLGPSGDIQYF.

The V gene is TRBV7-2, the J gene TRBJ2-5; possible D gene TRBD1, 5 bases. CDR1 is SGHTA and CDR2 is FQGNSA in the germline V gene. V was shortened by 1 base and J by 5 bases, with 17 bases between the two germline ends. The CDR3 consists of 16 residues. CDR3 sequence reads: CASSLGTGPPRETQYF. As DNA, the CDR3 is TGTGCCAGCAGCTTAGGTACAGGACCCCCGAGGGAGACCCAGTACTTC.

The chain uses TRBV27 and TRBJ2-3; 12 positions match TRBD2. The CDR3 is made up of 13 amino acids. The V segment lost 9 bases and the J segment 6 bases; nucleotides outside the gene matches: 4. Germline CDR1 reads MNHEY; CDR2 reads SMNVEV (reference sequence). The CDR3 loop reads CASLTSGSDTQYF. The CDR3 nucleotides are TGTGCCAGTCTGACTAGCGGGAGTGATACGCAGTATTTT.

This clone appeared once. This sequence joins TRBV19 and TRBJ2-2, with D possibly TRBD2 on 6 matching bases. The CDR3 spans 16 residues. Trimming pared 6 bases from V and 1 base from J, leaving 15 bases between. The germline V gene encodes CDR1 LNHDA and CDR2 SQIVND (reference sequence). CDR3 nucleotides: TGTGCCAGTAGGGAAAGGCGGGGCCGGAACACCGGGGAGCTGTTTTTT. Amino acids: CASRERRGRNTGELFF.

The J gene is TRBJ2-3, the V gene TRBV5-8, with TRBD2 matching over 7 bases. The germline CDR1 and CDR2 sequences are SGHTS and YDEGEE. The V segment lost 0 bases and the J segment 5 bases; nucleotides outside the gene matches: 3. The CDR3 sequence is 14 residues long. The DNA for the CDR3 is TGTGCCAGCAGCTTGGGGCTAGCGGTAGATACGCAGTATTTT. Its translation is CASSLGLAVDTQYF.

This chain joins TRBV9 and TRBJ2-6; D remains ambiguous. CDR1 SGDLS and CDR2 YYNGEE come from the germline V gene. Trimming removed 3 bases from V and 0 bases from J, with 13 bases in between. CDR3 length: 17 residues. The CDR3 spells CASSADGGNSGANVLTF. CDR3 in DNA: TGTGCCAGCAGCGCCGACGGCGGAAACTCTGGGGCCAACGTCCTGACTTTC.

The chain uses TRBV2 and TRBJ2-3; D perhaps matches TRBD2 (6 bases). Trimming shortened V by 6 bases and J by 3 bases, and 16 bases separated the two germline ends. From germline, CDR1 is SNHLY and CDR2 FYNNEI. CDR3 size: 15 residues. The CDR3 DNA sequence: TGTGCCAGCAGGATGGCGGGAAGAGGAACAGATACGCAGTATTTT. Its translation: CASRMAGRGTDTQYF. Looking up the rest from reference TRBV2 and TRBJ2-3 gives the full variable domain: EPEVTQTPSHQVTQMGQEVILRCVPISNHLYFYWYRQILGQKVEFLVSFYNNEISEKSEIFDDQFSVERPDGSNFTLKIRSTKLEDSAMYFCASRMAGRGTDTQYFGPGTRLTVL.

The chain has TRBV7-8 and TRBJ1-4; D may be TRBD1 (6 bases). The germline V gene has CDR1 SGHVS and CDR2 FQNEAQ. This CDR3 is 19 amino acids long. V was shortened by 5 bases and J by 0 bases, with 22 bases between the two germline ends. This CDR3 reads CASSRGHPPLRATNEKLFF. In DNA, the CDR3 is TGTGCCAGCAGCCGGGGACATCCCCCTCTCCGAGCAACTAATGAAAAACTGTTTTTT.

This clone was observed once. This rearrangement joins TRBV28 to TRBJ2-7; perhaps TRBD2 as D (5 bases). With 3 bases removed from V and 0 bases from J, the gap between germline ends came to 18 bases. The CDR3 covers 17 residues. Germline V CDR1 and CDR2: MDHEN, SYDVKM. CDR3 coding DNA: TGTGCCAGCAGTTTTAGTGACGGAGGTTTCAGCTCCTACGAGCAGTACTTC. It translates to CASSFSDGGFSSYEQYF. Complete variable domain (other parts from reference TRBV28 and TRBJ2-7): DVKVTQSSRYLVKRTGEKVFLECVQDMDHENMFWYRQDPGLGLRLIYFSYDVKMKEKGDIPEGYSVSREKKERFSLILESASTNQTSMYLCASSFSDGGFSSYEQYFGPGTRLTVT.

The chain combines TRBV11-2 with TRBJ2-1; 13 bases are a match to TRBD2. V was clipped by 5 bases and J by 6 bases; unmatched bases: 4. The germline V gene has CDR1 SGHAT and CDR2 FQNNGV. This CDR3 has 15 residues. CDR3 in amino acids: CASSLTSGGGNEQFF. CDR3 DNA: TGTGCCAGCAGCCTCACTAGCGGGGGGGGCAATGAGCAGTTCTTC.

V is TRBV7-2 and J is TRBJ1-4, with 8 bases fitting TRBD1. V was clipped by 5 bases and J by 8 bases; unmatched bases: 10. The CDR3 has 15 residues. CDR1 SGHTA and CDR2 FQGNSA come from the germline V gene. CDR3 protein: CASSVDSGGWEKLFF. CDR3 bases: TGTGCCAGCAGCGTAGACTCAGGGGGCTGGGAAAAACTGTTTTTT.

This chain links TRBV29-1 with TRBJ1-1, with a possible D match to TRBD1 (6 bases). From germline, CDR1 is SQVTM and CDR2 ANQGSEA. The CDR3 has 13 amino acids. V lost 6 bases to trimming and J lost 4 bases, with 15 bases between them. This chain's CDR3 is CSVRGQQSTEAFF. CDR3 sequence (DNA): TGCAGCGTAAGGGGACAACAAAGCACTGAAGCTTTCTTT.

The J gene is TRBJ1-5, the V gene TRBV4-3; 8 bases are a match to TRBD1. J gave up 6 bases and V 0 bases, and 10 bases lay outside the gene matches. The CDR3 has 17 residues. CDR1 and CDR2 (germline): LGHNA, YSLEER. CDR3 coding DNA: TGCGCCAGCAGCCAAGATGTCGTTACAGGGGGTAGTCAGCCCCAGCATTTT. Protein: CASSQDVVTGGSQPQHF.

DNA for the CDR3: TGTGCCAGCAGGCGCGGGGGGCCTAGCAATCAGCCCCAGCATTTT. Protein product: CASRRGGPSNQPQHF. The V call is TRBV2, the J call TRBJ1-5; a possible D gene is TRBD1 (6 bases). The CDR3 consists of 15 residues. Trimming cost V 6 bases and J 0 bases, with 12 bases left between them. Germline lookup yields CDR1 SNHLY and CDR2 FYNNEI.

The chain couples TRBV7-6 to TRBJ1-5; D not resolved. CDR1 SGHVS and CDR2 FNYEAQ come from the germline V gene. CDR3 length: 12 residues. V was cut by 4 bases and J by 3 bases, with 4 bases left in between. CDR3 DNA sequence: TGTGCCAGCAGCTACATCAATCAGCCCCAGCATTTT. The encoded protein is CASSYINQPQHF.

This clone was recorded once. The V call is TRBV28, the J call TRBJ1-2; TRBD1 might be the D (6 bases). CDR3 length: 14 residues. Trimming left V 4 bases short and J 3 bases short, with 12 bases between. Looked up from germline, CDR1 is MDHEN and CDR2 is SYDVKM. CDR3 bases: TGTGCCAGCAGTTCCCCGCCAGGGGACTATGGCTACACCTTC. Translated, it gives CASSSPPGDYGYTF.

This sequence joins TRBV7-2 and TRBJ1-2; the D gene is possibly TRBD1 (6 bases). CDR3 length equals 13 residues. Trimming shortened V by 5 bases and J by 8 bases, and 15 bases separated the two germline ends. Germline V gives CDR1 SGHTA, CDR2 FQGNSA. This CDR3 reads CASSEQGRGGYTF. In nucleotides, the CDR3 is TGTGCCAGCAGCGAACAGGGCCGCGGGGGCTACACCTTC.

The sample holds one count of this clone. The chain uses TRBV10-1 and TRBJ1-4; 7 nucleotides agree with TRBD1. J was trimmed by 0 bases and V by 5 bases; bases with no gene match: 3. The CDR3 is 15 amino acids. CDR1 WNHNN and CDR2 SYGVQD come from the germline V gene (reference sequence). CDR3 amino acids: CASSPQGATNEKLFF. In nucleotides, the CDR3 is TGCGCCAGCAGTCCCCAGGGGGCAACTAATGAAAAACTGTTTTTT.

This chain uses TRBV2 with TRBJ2-7; TRBD1 agrees at 8 bases. Germline values: CDR1 SNHLY, CDR2 FYNNEI. The CDR3 has 14 amino acids. Unmatched junction bases numbered 4, after V lost 6 bases and J lost 0 bases. The DNA for the CDR3 is TGTGCCAGCAGGGGGACAGGTAGCTCCTACGAGCAGTACTTC. Translation gives CASRGTGSSYEQYF.